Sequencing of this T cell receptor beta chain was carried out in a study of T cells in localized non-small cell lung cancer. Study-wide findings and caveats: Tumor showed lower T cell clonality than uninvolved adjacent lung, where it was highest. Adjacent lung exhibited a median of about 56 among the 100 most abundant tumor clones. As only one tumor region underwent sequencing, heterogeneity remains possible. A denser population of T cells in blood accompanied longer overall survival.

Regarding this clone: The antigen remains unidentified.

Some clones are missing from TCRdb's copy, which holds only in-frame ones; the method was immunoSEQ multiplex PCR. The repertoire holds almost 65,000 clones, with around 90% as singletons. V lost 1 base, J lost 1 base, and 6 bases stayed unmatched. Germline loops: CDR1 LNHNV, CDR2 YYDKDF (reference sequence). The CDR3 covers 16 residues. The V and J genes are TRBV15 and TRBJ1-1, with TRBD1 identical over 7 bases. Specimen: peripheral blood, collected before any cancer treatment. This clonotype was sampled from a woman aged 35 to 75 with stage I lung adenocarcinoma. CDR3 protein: CATSRGVAGGNTEAFF. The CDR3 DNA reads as TGTGCCACCAGCAGAGGGGTGGCAGGGGGGAACACTGAAGCTTTCTTT.